This T cell receptor (beta chain) was found in a study of regulatory T cells in long-lasting Graves disease. Overall study findings and caveats: Relative to new patients (approximately 1,000), persistent patients exhibited greater sharing of public clonotypes (about 3,000).

The CDR3 covers 13 residues. The germline V and J ends were trimmed by 4 bases and 1 base, with 7 bases remaining between them. CDR1 and CDR2 from the germline V gene are MNHEY and SVGEGT. Time point reported: persistent/refractory GD, antithyroid drugs over 5 years with positive TRAb. The TCR library was made from RNA that had been extracted from PBMCs in TRIzol. The guidelines of the American Thyroid Association were the basis for diagnosing Graves' disease. This clonotype was found many times. What it binds is not known. Libraries of TCR beta came from iRepertoire HTBI primers plus Arm-PCR of CDR3 regions. TCRdb analysed the multiplex PCR reads with MiXCR anew, one entry per CDR3 protein. The data hold hundreds of thousands of distinct CDR3 sequences, with around 20% observed a single time.

The source is a female donor with Graves disease. This material consisted of peripheral blood mononuclear cells (PBMCs), taken when the disease was refractory, from a patient treated with antithyroid drugs. The chain couples TRBV6-2 or TRBV6-3 to TRBJ1-1, with D unresolved. DNA of the CDR3: TGTGCCAGCAGTTTATATGAGAACACTGAAGCTTTCTTT. Protein: CASSLYENTEAFF.